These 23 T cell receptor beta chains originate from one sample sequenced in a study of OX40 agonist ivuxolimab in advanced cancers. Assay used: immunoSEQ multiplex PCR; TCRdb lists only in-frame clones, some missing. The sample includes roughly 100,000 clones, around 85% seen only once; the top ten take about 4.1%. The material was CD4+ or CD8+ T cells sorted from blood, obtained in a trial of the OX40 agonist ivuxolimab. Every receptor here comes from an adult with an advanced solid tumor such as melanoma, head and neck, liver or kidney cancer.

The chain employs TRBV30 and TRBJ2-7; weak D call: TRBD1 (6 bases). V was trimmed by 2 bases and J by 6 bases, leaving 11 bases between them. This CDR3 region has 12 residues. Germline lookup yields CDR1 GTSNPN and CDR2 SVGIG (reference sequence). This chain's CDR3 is CAWSTGSSEQYF. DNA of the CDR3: TGTGCCTGGAGTACAGGGTCGTCCGAGCAGTACTTC.

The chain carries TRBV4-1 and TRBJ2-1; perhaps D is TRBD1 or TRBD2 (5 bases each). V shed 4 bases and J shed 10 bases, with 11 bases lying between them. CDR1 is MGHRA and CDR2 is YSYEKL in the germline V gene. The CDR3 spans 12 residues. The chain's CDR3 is CASSPQGAEQFF. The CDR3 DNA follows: TGCGCCAGCAGCCCCCAGGGAGCCGAGCAGTTCTTC.

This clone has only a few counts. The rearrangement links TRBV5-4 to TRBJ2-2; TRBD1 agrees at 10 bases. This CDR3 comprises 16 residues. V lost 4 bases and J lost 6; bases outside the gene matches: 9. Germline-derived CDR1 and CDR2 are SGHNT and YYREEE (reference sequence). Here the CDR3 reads CASSQYQGQGPGELFF. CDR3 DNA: TGTGCCAGCAGCCAATACCAGGGACAGGGGCCCGGGGAGCTGTTTTTT.

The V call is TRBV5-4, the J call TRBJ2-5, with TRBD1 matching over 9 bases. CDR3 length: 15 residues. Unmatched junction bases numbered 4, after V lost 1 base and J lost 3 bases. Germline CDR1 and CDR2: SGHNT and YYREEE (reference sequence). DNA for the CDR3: TGTGCCAGCAGCTTGTTTGGACAGGGGAAAGAGACCCAGTACTTC. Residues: CASSLFGQGKETQYF.

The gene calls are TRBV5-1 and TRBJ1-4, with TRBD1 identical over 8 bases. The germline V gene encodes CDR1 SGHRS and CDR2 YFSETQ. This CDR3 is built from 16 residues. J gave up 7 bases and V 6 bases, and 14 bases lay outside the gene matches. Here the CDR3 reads CASTVTPRGQGEKLFF. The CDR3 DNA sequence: TGCGCCAGCACGGTAACCCCCAGGGGGCAGGGTGAAAAACTGTTTTTT.

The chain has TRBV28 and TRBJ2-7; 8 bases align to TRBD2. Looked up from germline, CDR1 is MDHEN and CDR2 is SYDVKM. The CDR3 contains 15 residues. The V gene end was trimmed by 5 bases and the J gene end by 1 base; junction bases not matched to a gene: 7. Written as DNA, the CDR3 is TGTGCCAGCAGTCTAACTAGCGGAATGTCCTACGAGCAGTACTTC. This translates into CASSLTSGMSYEQYF.

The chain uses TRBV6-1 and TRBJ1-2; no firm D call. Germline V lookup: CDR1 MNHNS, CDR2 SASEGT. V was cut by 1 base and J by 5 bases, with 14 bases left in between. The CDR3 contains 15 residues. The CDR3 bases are TGTGCCAGCAGTGAAGTCCCTCGGGTCGGGTATGGCTACACCTTC. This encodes CASSEVPRVGYGYTF.

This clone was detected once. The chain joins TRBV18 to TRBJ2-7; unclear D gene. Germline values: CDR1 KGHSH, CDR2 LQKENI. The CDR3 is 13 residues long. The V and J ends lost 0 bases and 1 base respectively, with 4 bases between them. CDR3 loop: CASSPPTSYEQYF. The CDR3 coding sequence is TGTGCCAGCTCACCACCGACATCCTACGAGCAGTACTTC.

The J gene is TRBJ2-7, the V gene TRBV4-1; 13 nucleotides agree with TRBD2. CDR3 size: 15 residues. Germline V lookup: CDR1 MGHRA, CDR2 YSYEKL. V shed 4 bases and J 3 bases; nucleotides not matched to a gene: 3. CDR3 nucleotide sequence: TGCGCCAGCAGCCGAGGACTAGCGGGAGTCTACGAGCAGTACTTC. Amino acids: CASSRGLAGVYEQYF.

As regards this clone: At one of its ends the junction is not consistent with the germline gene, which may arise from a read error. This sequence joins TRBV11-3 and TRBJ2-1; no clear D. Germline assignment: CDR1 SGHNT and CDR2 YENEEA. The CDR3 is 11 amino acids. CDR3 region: CASSSNNEQFF. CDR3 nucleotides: TGTGCCAGCAGCTCCAACAATGAGCAGTTCTTC.

The CDR3 DNA follows: TGTGCCAGCAGCCTCTGGACCTACGAGCAGTACTTC. It translates to CASSLWTYEQYF. This chain uses TRBV14 with TRBJ2-7; D not certain. Germline values: CDR1 SGHDN, CDR2 FVKESK. Trimming pared 4 bases from V and 2 bases from J, leaving 6 bases between. The CDR3 runs to 12 residues.

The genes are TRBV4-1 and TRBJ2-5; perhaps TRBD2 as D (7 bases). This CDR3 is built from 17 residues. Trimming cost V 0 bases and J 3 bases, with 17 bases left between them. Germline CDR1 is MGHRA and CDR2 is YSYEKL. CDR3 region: CASSQEGGSSGKETQYF. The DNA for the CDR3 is TGCGCCAGCAGCCAAGAAGGGGGATCTAGCGGTAAAGAGACCCAGTACTTC.

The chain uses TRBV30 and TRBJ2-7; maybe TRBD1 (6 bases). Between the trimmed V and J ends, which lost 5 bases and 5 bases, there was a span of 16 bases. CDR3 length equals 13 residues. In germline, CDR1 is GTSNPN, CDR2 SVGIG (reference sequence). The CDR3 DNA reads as TGTGCCTGGGCCAAATTTGGGGGCAACGAGCAGTACTTC. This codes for CAWAKFGGNEQYF.

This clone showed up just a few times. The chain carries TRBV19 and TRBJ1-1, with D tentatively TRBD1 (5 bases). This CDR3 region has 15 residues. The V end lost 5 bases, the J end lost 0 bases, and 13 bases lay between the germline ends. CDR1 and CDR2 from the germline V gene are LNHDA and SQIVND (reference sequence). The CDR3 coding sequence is TGTGCCAGTAGTTCCTGGGTGGGGCTGAACACTGAAGCTTTCTTT. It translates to CASSSWVGLNTEAFF.

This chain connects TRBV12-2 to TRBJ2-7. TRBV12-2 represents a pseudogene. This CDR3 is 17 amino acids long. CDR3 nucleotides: TGTGCAAGTCGCTTAGCCCGAACCGGGGCGGACGCCTACGAGCAGTACTTC. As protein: CASRLARTGADAYEQYF.

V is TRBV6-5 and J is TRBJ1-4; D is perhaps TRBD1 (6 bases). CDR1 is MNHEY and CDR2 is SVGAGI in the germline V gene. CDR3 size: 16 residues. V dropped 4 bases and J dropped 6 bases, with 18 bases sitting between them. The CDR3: CASSSFLQGRDEKLFF. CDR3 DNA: TGTGCCAGCAGTTCCTTTCTACAGGGAAGGGATGAAAAACTGTTTTTT.

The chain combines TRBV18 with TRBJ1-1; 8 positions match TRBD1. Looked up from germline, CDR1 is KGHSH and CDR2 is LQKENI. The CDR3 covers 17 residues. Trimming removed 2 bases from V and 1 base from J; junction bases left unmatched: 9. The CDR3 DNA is TGTGCCAGCTCACCAAGGGTGTCAGGGACAGGGAACACTGAAGCTTTCTTT. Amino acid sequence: CASSPRVSGTGNTEAFF. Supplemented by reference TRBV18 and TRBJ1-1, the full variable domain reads NAGVMQNPRHLVRRRGQEARLRCSPMKGHSHVYWYRQLPEEGLKFMVYLQKENIIDESGMPKERFSAEFPKEGPSILRIQQVVRGDSAAYFCASSPRVSGTGNTEAFFGQGTRLTVV.

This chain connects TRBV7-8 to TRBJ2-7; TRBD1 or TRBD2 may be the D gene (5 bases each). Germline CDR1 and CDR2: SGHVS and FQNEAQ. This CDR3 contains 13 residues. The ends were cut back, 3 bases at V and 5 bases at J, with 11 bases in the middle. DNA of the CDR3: TGTGCCAGCAGCTTGGGACCGGCCAACGAGCAGTACTTC. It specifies CASSLGPANEQYF.

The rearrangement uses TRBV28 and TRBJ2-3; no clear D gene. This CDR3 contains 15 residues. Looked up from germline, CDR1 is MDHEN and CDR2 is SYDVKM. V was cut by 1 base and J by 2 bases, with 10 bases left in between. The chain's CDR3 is CASSLYSGLTDTQYF. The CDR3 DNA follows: TGTGCCAGCAGTTTATATTCGGGCCTCACAGATACGCAGTATTTT.

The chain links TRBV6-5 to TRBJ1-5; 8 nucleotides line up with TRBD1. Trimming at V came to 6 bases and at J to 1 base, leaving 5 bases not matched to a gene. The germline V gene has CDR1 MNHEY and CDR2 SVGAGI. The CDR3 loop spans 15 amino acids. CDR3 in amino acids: CASSPGGASNQPQHF. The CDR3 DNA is TGTGCCAGCAGCCCAGGGGGCGCGAGCAATCAGCCCCAGCATTTT.

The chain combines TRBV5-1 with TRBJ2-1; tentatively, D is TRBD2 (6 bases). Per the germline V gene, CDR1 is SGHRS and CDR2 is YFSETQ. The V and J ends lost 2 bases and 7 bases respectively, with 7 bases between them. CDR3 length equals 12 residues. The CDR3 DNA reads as TGCGCCAGCAGCTTTCGGGGGAATGAGCAGTTCTTC. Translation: CASSFRGNEQFF. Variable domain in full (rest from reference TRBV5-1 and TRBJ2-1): KAGVTQTPRYLIKTRGQQVTLSCSPISGHRSVSWYQQTPGQGLQFLFEYFSETQRNKGNFPGRFSGRQFSNSRSEMNVSTLELGDSALYLCASSFRGNEQFFGPGTRLTVL.

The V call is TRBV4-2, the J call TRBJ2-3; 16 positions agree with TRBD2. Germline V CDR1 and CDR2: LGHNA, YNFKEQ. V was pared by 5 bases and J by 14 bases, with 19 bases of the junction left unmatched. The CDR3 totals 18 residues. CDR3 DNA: TGTGCCAGCAGCAGCAACCATGGGACTAGCGGGAGGGGAAACCCACGGTATTTT. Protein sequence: CASSSNHGTSGRGNPRYF.

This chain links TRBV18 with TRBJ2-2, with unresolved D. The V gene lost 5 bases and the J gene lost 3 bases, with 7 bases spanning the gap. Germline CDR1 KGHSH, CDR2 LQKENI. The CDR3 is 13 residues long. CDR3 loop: CASSLSDTGELFF. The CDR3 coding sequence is TGTGCCAGCTCATTAAGTGACACCGGGGAGCTGTTTTTT.